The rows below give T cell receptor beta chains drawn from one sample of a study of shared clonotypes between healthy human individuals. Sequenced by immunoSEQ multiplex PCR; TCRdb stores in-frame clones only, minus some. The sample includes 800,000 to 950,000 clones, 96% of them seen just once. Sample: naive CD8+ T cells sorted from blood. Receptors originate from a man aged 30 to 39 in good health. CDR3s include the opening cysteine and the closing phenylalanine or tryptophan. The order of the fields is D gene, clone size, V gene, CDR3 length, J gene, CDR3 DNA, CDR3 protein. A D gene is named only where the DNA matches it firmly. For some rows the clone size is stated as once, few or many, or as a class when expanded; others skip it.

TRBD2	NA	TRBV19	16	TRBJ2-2	TGTGCCAGTAACATTGGGACTAGCGGGTACACCGGGGAGCTGTTTTTT	CASNIGTSGYTGELFF
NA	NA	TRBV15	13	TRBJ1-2	TGTGCCCCCGCGGCGGGGGTGGACTATGGCTACACCTTC	CAPAAGVDYGYTF
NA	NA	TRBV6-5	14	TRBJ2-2	TGTGCCAGCAGTTACTCGTTGGACACCGGGGAGCTGTTTTTT	CASSYSLDTGELFF
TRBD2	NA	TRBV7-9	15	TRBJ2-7	TGTGCCAGCAGCTTAGCGAATAGCGGGACCTACGAGCAGTACTTC	CASSLANSGTYEQYF
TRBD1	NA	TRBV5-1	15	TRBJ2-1	TGCGCCAGCAGCGACCCCGGGACAGGGAGAAATGAGCAGTTCTTC	CASSDPGTGRNEQFF
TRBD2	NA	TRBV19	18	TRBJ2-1	TGTGCCAGTAGTATAGATCGGGCTAGCGGGGCCTCCTACAATGAGCAGTTCTTC	CASSIDRASGASYNEQFF
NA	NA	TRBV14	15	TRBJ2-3	TGTGCCAGCAGCCAAGGGCTCAGCGGCACAGATACGCAGTATTTT	CASSQGLSGTDTQYF
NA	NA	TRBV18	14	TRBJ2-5	TGTGCCAGCTCAGCATCGGGGGAAGGTGAGACCCAGTACTTC	CASSASGEGETQYF
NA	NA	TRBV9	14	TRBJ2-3	TGTGCCAGCTCACTCGAAACTAGCACAGATACGCAGTATTTT	CASSLETSTDTQYF
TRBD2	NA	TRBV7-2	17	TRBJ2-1	TGTGCCAGCAGCTTAGAGCCCCTCACTAGCGACTACAATGAGCAGTTCTTC	CASSLEPLTSDYNEQFF
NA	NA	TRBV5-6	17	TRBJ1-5	TGTGCCAGCAGCTTTGGGCGGTTAAAGCGAGGCAATCAGCCCCAGCATTTT	CASSFGRLKRGNQPQHF
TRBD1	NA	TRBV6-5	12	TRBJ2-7	TGTGCCAGCAGTATGACAGGGTTTACGCAGTACTTC	CASSMTGFTQYF
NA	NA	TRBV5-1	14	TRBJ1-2	TGCGCCAGCAGCCCTACGGACACTTCCTATGGCTACACCTTC	CASSPTDTSYGYTF
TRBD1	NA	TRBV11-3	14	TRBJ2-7	TGTGCCAGCAGCACAGGGGGTATCCCCTACGAGCAGTACTTC	CASSTGGIPYEQYF
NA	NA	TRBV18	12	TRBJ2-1	TGTGCCAGCTCACCCCTAGACAATGAGCAGTTCTTC	CASSPLDNEQFF
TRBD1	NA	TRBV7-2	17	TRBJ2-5	TGTGCCAGCAGCTCAATCCCCAGGACAGGGCTGCAAGAGACCCAGTACTTC	CASSSIPRTGLQETQYF
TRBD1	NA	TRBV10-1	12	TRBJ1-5	TGCGCCAACGGGACAGTTAGTCAGCCCCAGCATTTT	CANGTVSQPQHF
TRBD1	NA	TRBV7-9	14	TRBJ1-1	TGTGCCAGCAGCCTTAGGGACAGGGGACATGAAGCTTTCTTT	CASSLRDRGHEAFF
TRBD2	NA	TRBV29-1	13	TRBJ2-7	TGCAGCGTAGGACTAGCGGATACCTACGAGCAGTACTTC	CSVGLADTYEQYF
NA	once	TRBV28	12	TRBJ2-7	TGTGCCAGCAGATCATCAGGGAACGAGCAGTACTTC	CASRSSGNEQYF
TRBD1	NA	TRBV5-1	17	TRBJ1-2	TGCGCCAGCAGCTTGGGACAGGGAGAGGCTTGCAACTATGGCTACACCTTC	CASSLGQGEACNYGYTF
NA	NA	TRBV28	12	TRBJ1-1	TGTGCCAGCAGTTTAGACAGCGATATAGCTTTCTTT	CASSLDSDIAFF
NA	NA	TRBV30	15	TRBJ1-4	TGTGCCTGGAGTACAGGGTTGTCATCTAATGAAAAACTGTTTTTT	CAWSTGLSSNEKLFF
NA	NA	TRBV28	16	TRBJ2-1	TGTGCCAGCAGTCAATCCTCGGACAGCTACTACAATGAGCAGTTCTTC	CASSQSSDSYYNEQFF
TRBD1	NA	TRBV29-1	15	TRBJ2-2	TGCAGCGTAGGGGTGACAGGGGGATACACCGGGGAGCTGTTTTTT	CSVGVTGGYTGELFF
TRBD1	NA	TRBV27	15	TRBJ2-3	TGTGCCAGCAGTTTAGGGACAGCCGAGACAGATACGCAGTATTTT	CASSLGTAETDTQYF
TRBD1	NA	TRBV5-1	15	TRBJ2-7	TGCGCCAGCAGCTTGCCCCCGGGACAGGACTACGAGCAGTACTTC	CASSLPPGQDYEQYF
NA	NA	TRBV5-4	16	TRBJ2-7	TGTGCCAGCAGCTTGCCCGGTTCCGGGATTGAGAACGAGCAGTACTTC	CASSLPGSGIENEQYF
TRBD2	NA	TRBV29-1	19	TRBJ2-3	TGCAGCGTTGAAGTCGGGAGCGGGAGGGCCGTGGCGAGCACAGATACGCAGTATTTT	CSVEVGSGRAVASTDTQYF
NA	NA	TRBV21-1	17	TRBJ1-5	TGTGCCAGCAGCAAAAGGAAGGACAGGGACGACAATCAGCCCCAGCATTTT	CASSKRKDRDDNQPQHF
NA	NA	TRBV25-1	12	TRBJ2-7	TGTGCCAGCAGTGAATCCGCCTACGAGCAGTACTTC	CASSESAYEQYF
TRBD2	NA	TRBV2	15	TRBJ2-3	TGTGCCAGCAGTGGGGAGCGGGATAACACAGATACGCAGTATTTT	CASSGERDNTDTQYF
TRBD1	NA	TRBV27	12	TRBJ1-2	TGTGCCAGCGGGACAGGGATTGCTGGCTACACCTTC	CASGTGIAGYTF
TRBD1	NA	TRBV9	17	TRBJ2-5	TGTGCCAGCAGCCCCCTATTCGGGACAGAGAAGCAAGAGACCCAGTACTTC	CASSPLFGTEKQETQYF
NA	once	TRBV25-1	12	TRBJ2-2	TGTGCCAGCAGTGCAATCACCGGGGAGCTGTTTTTT	CASSAITGELFF
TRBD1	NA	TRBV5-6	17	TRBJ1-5	TGTGCCAGCAGCTTTAAGTCGAGGACAGGGGCCTCTCAGCCCCAGCATTTT	CASSFKSRTGASQPQHF
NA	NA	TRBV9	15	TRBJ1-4	TGTGCCAGCAGCGTAAGTCCAGACCCTAATGAAAAACTGTTTTTT	CASSVSPDPNEKLFF
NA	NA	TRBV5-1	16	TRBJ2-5	TGCGCCAGCACCTTGGAGGAGACCATGTACCAAGAGACCCAGTACTTC	CASTLEETMYQETQYF
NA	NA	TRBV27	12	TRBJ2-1	TGTGCCAGCAGCAAAGGACTCAATGAGCAGTTCTTC	CASSKGLNEQFF
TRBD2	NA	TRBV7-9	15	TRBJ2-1	TGTGCCAGCAGCCCGCGGGAGGGCCTGTACAATGAGCAGTTCTTC	CASSPREGLYNEQFF
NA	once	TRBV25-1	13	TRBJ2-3	TGTGCCAGCAGTGTTCAGGGCACAGATACGCAGTATTTT	CASSVQGTDTQYF
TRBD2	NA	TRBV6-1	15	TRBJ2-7	TGTGCCAGCAGTGACTCGGGACTAGCGGCCTACGAGCAGTACTTC	CASSDSGLAAYEQYF
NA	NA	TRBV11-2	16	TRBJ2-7	TGTGCCAGCAGCTTAGCCCCCCGCCAGGGTACCTACGAGCAGTACTTC	CASSLAPRQGTYEQYF
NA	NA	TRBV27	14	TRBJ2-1	TGTGCCAGCAGCCCCGCGGGCGGCTACAATGAGCAGTTCTTC	CASSPAGGYNEQFF
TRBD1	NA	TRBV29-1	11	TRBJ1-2	TGCAGCGTCGAAAACAGGGGTGGCTACACCTTC	CSVENRGGYTF
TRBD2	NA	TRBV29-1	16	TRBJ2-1	TGCAGCGTTGAAGAAGCGCGGACTAGCCAATTTGATGAGCAGTTCTTC	CSVEEARTSQFDEQFF
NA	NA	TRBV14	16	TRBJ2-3	TGTGCCAGCAGCCTGCAATCCGGGACGTACACAGATACGCAGTATTTT	CASSLQSGTYTDTQYF
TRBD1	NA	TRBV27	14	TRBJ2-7	TGTGCCAGCACCACAGGGGGGAAGTATTACGAGCAGTACTTC	CASTTGGKYYEQYF
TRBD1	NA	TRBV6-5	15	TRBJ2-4	TGTGCCAGCAGCTATACCGGGACAGGGGACAACATTCAGTACTTC	CASSYTGTGDNIQYF
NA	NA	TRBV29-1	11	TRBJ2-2	TGCAGCGTGAGGTATAAGGGGGAGCTGTTTTTT	CSVRYKGELFF
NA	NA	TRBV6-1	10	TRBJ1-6	TGTGCCAGCAATAATTCACCCCTCCACTTT	CASNNSPLHF
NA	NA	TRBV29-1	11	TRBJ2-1	TGCAGCGTTCCCCTCTACAATGAGCAGTTCTTC	CSVPLYNEQFF
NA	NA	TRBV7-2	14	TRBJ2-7	TGTGCCAGCAGCTCTGGCAGTAGCTCCTACGAGCAGTACTTC	CASSSGSSSYEQYF